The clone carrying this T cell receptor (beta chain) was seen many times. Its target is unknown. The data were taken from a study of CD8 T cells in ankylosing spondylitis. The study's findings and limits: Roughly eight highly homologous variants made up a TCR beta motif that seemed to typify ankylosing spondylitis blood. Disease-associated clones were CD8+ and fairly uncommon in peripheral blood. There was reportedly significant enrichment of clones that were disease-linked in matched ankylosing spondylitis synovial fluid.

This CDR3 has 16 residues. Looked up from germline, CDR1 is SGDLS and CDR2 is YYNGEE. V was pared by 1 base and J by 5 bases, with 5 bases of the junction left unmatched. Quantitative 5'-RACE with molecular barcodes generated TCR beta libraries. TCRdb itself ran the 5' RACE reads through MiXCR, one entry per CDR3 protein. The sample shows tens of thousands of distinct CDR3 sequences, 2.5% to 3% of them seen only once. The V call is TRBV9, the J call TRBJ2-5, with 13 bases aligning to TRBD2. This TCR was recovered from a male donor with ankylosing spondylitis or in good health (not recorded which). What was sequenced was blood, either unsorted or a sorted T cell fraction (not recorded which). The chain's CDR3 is CASSVLGLAGVETQYF. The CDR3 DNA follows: TGTGCCAGCAGCGTACTCGGACTAGCGGGAGTGGAGACCCAGTACTTC.